Listed below are T cell receptor beta chains from one sample, sequenced in a study of blood T cell repertoires in COVID-19. Repertoires were generated with immunoSEQ multiplex PCR, while TCRdb's copy carries only in-frame clones and drops some. The repertoire holds 200,000 to 300,000 clones, with about nine tenths as singletons. The sample comprised peripheral blood. These receptors all come from a young man with COVID-19, enrolled during active disease. Both conserved end residues are part of each CDR3. Each record gives: D gene, CDR3 length, J gene, V gene, CDR3 DNA, CDR3 protein. D genes are given only for firm matches.

. 14 TRBJ1-4 TRBV5-6 TGTGCCAGCAGCCTCAGGCCAACTAATGAAAAACTGTTTTTT CASSLRPTNEKLFF
TRBD1 14 TRBJ1-1 TRBV15 TGTGCCACCAGCGGACGACAGGGGAACACTGAAGCTTTCTTT CATSGRQGNTEAFF
. 14 TRBJ1-2 TRBV19 TGTGCCAGTAGTGTGACAGGAGCTAACTATGGCTACACCTTC CASSVTGANYGYTF
TRBD2 16 TRBJ2-7 TRBV6-1 TGTGCCAGCAGTGAAGGAGTAGTAGCGGGGTTTTACGAGCAGTACTTC CASSEGVVAGFYEQYF
TRBD2 18 TRBJ2-7 TRBV14 TGTGCCAGCAGCCAAGATCATGGAGAGCGGGGGCGTAGGTACGAGCAGTACTTC CASSQDHGERGRRYEQYF
. 15 TRBJ1-5 TRBV18 TGTGCCAGCTCACCTGGACAGATTCCCAATCAGCCCCAGCATTTT CASSPGQIPNQPQHF
. 13 TRBJ1-6 TRBV6-6 TGTGCCAGCAGCCCCCGCCTAGAAGCGCCCCTCCACTTT CASSPRLEAPLHF
TRBD1 16 TRBJ2-7 TRBV4-1 TGCGCCAGCAGCCAAGTCATGGGACAGTTTTCCTACGAGCAGTACTTC CASSQVMGQFSYEQYF
. 12 TRBJ2-1 TRBV29-1 TGCAGCGCCTGGTGGGGCAACAATGAGCAGTTCTTC CSAWWGNNEQFF
. 16 TRBJ2-2 TRBV4-1 TGCGCCAGCAGCCAAGAACCGTGGCCAGGGGAAGTGGAGCTGTTTTTT CASSQEPWPGEVELFF
. 15 TRBJ2-2 TRBV9 TGTGCCAGCAGCGAACAGGTTTCGAACACCGGGGAGCTGTTTTTT CASSEQVSNTGELFF
TRBD1 14 TRBJ2-7 TRBV19 TGTGCCAGTAGTCCCCGGGACAGGGGCTACGAGCAGTACTTC CASSPRDRGYEQYF
TRBD2 17 TRBJ2-5 TRBV5-1 TGCGCCAGCAGCTTGGCCCTGAGCGGGGGCAATCAAGAGACCCAGTACTTC CASSLALSGGNQETQYF
TRBD1 16 TRBJ1-2 TRBV6-1 TGTGCCAGCAGTGCTAAGCAGACAGGGGGTGACTATGGCTACACCTTC CASSAKQTGGDYGYTF
. 12 TRBJ1-5 TRBV7-6 TGTGCCAGCAGCTTTACAGGTCAGCCCCAGCATTTT CASSFTGQPQHF
. 12 TRBJ2-3 TRBV6-5 TGTGCCAGCAGCCGGACAAGAGATACGCAGTATTTT CASSRTRDTQYF